This is a list of T cell receptor beta chains from one sample in a study of Graves' ophthalmopathy and Graves' hyperthyroidism. TCRdb processed the multiplex PCR reads anew with MiXCR; each CDR3 protein has one entry. The table includes roughly 420,000 distinct CDR3 sequences, 21% detected once. The specimen was peripheral blood. These receptors came from a woman between 18 and 29 years old with stable Graves' hyperthyroidism. Both conserved end residues are part of each CDR3. The D gene is left open where the match is weak. Rows may omit the clone size; those that give it use once, few, many or a size class.

J gene,V gene,D gene,clone size,CDR3 DNA,CDR3 protein
TRBJ2-5,TRBV11-2,-,-,TGTGCCAGCAGCTTAGAAGGACTTACCGAGACCCAGTACTTC,CASSLEGLTETQYF
TRBJ2-7,TRBV5-1,TRBD1,many,TGCGCCAGCAGCTTGGCCGTCGGGACAGGGGGCGTGCAGTACTTC,CASSLAVGTGGVQYF
TRBJ2-7,TRBV18,-,many,TGTGCCAGCTCCGGGGAGGATTCCGAGCAGTACTTC,CASSGEDSEQYF
TRBJ1-5,TRBV6-5,-,many,TGTGCCAGCAGTTACGGGGGTACCAATCAGCCCCAGCATTTT,CASSYGGTNQPQHF
TRBJ2-5,TRBV28,-,-,TGTGCCAGCAGTTTGGGACGGCCGGAGACCCAGTACTTC,CASSLGRPETQYF
TRBJ2-2,TRBV12-3/TRBV12-4,-,many,TGTGCCAGCAGCCGGGACGGACACACCGGGGAGCTGTTTTTT,CASSRDGHTGELFF
TRBJ2-7,TRBV6-2/TRBV6-3,-,many,TGTGCCAGCAGTTTAACCAGGGGTTACGAGCAGTACTTC,CASSLTRGYEQYF
TRBJ2-7,TRBV6-1,TRBD2,many,TGTGCCAGCAGTGAAGTAGCGGGAGGAACTAACGAGCAGTACTTC,CASSEVAGGTNEQYF
TRBJ2-7,TRBV6-1,TRBD1,-,TGTGCCAGCACCAGGACAGGGGTCTTCTACGAGCAGTACTTC,CASTRTGVFYEQYF
TRBJ1-6,TRBV6-1,TRBD1,-,TGTGCCAGCAGTGGGGACAGGGAGAATTCACCCCTCCACTTT,CASSGDRENSPLHF
TRBJ1-2,TRBV9,TRBD1,few,TGTGCCAGCAGTATGGGACAGCGGACCGCCTATGGCTACACCTTC,CASSMGQRTAYGYTF
TRBJ1-2,TRBV30,TRBD1,few,TGTGCCTGGAGCGGGGGACAGGTCTCTTCGGGCTACACCTTC,CAWSGGQVSSGYTF
TRBJ2-6,TRBV4-1,-,many,TGCGCCAGCAGCCAGCGGGGACGGCAAAGATACTCTGGGGCCAACGTCCTGACTTTC,CASSQRGRQRYSGANVLTF
TRBJ2-2,TRBV5-1,-,many,TGCGCCAGCAGCTCGGCCCAGACTAACACCGGGGAGCTGTTTTTT,CASSSAQTNTGELFF
TRBJ2-7,TRBV20-1,TRBD2,many,TGCAGTGCTAGAGATCTAACTAGCGGAAACATTAACTACGAGCAGTACTTC,CSARDLTSGNINYEQYF
TRBJ1-2,TRBV6-6,TRBD1,many,TGTGCCAGCAGTTACCCTAATGACAGGGGAAGGGCCTTC,CASSYPNDRGRAF
TRBJ2-7,TRBV11-2,TRBD2,-,TGTGCCAGCAGCTTAGGTCGGGGGGGCTTAGTGTACGAGCAGTACTTC,CASSLGRGGLVYEQYF
TRBJ1-2,TRBV20-1,-,many,TGCAGTGCCCAGGGTCAAGGCTATGGCTACACCTTC,CSAQGQGYGYTF
TRBJ2-5,TRBV24-1,-,many,TGTGCCACCAGTGATTATCACCGAGAGACCCAGTACTTC,CATSDYHRETQYF
TRBJ1-1,TRBV20-1,-,few,TGCAGTGCTTACCCCCCCGTCAAGAACACTGATGCTTTCTTT,CSAYPPVKNTDAFF
TRBJ2-7,TRBV20-1,TRBD2,many,TGCAGTGCTGCCCCGAACCCCCCTAGCGGGAGTTACGAGCAGTACTTC,CSAAPNPPSGSYEQYF
TRBJ2-5,TRBV7-8,TRBD2,-,TGTGCCAGCAGCTTAGTGTCGCTAGCGGAGATTCAAGAGACCCAGTACTTC,CASSLVSLAEIQETQYF
TRBJ1-5,TRBV25-1,-,many,TGTGCCAGCAGTGAATGGGATCAGCCCCAGCATTTT,CASSEWDQPQHF
TRBJ2-7,TRBV15,TRBD1,few,TGTGCCACCAGCACCACAGGGGACGAGCAGTACTTC,CATSTTGDEQYF
TRBJ2-7,TRBV19,-,many,TGTGCCACCCGGACCAAGGCGGAATCGCACTACGAGCAGTACTTC,CATRTKAESHYEQYF
TRBJ1-1,TRBV6-5,TRBD1,many,TGTGCCAGCACCGACTACAGGGGGCGAGCTTTCTTT,CASTDYRGRAFF
TRBJ2-7,TRBV20-1,-,many,TGCAGTGCTAGAAAGGGATACGAGCAGTACTTC,CSARKGYEQYF
TRBJ1-5,TRBV10-3,-,many,TGTGCCGCTGGGCGCCAGCCCCAGCATTTT,CAAGRQPQHF
TRBJ1-1,TRBV6-5,-,-,TGTGCCAGCAGTTGGACAGACTTCACTGAAGCTTTCTTT,CASSWTDFTEAFF
TRBJ1-1,TRBV30,-,few,TGTGCCTGGAGTCTTGTCCCCGTTCGGACTGAAGCTTTCTTT,CAWSLVPVRTEAFF
TRBJ1-1,TRBV6-2/TRBV6-3,-,many,TGTGCCAGCAGTTATTTTCCCGGGGAAGCTGAAGCTTTCTTT,CASSYFPGEAEAFF
TRBJ1-2,TRBV11-2,-,many,TGTGCCAGCAGCTTGACAGTCTTTGGTGGCTACACCTTC,CASSLTVFGGYTF
TRBJ2-7,TRBV2,-,many,TGTGCCAGCAGTGAAGCGTTCCCCTACGAGCAGTACTTC,CASSEAFPYEQYF
TRBJ1-2,TRBV6-1,-,-,TGTGCCAGCAGGGAGAGTGGCTACACCTTC,CASRESGYTF
TRBJ1-6,TRBV30,TRBD1,many,TGTGCCTGGAGGACAGGGGTTTACTCAAATTCACCCCTCCACTTT,CAWRTGVYSNSPLHF
TRBJ2-7,TRBV20-1,TRBD2,-,TGCAGTGCTAGATCGACTAGCGGGAGGGCAATCTCCTACGAGCAGTACTTC,CSARSTSGRAISYEQYF
TRBJ2-3,TRBV2,-,many,TGTGCCAGCAGTGAGACAGGATCTAGCACAGATACGCAGTATTTT,CASSETGSSTDTQYF
TRBJ1-1,TRBV5-1,-,many,TGCGCCAGCAGCTTGGCAGAGGAGAACACTGAAGCTTTCTTT,CASSLAEENTEAFF
TRBJ2-5,TRBV7-8,-,few,TGTGCCAGCAGAAAGTACCAAGAGACCCAGTACTTC,CASRKYQETQYF
TRBJ2-4,TRBV5-1,-,many,TGCGCCAGCAGCCCCCGACGGCTAGGGGCCAAAAACATTCAGTACTTC,CASSPRRLGAKNIQYF
TRBJ1-2,TRBV10-3,-,many,TGTGCCATCAGTTGGGGGGATGGCTACACCTTC,CAISWGDGYTF
TRBJ1-1,TRBV28,TRBD1,many,TGTGCCAGCAGGCCGGGACAGTACATGAACACTGAAGCTTTCTTT,CASRPGQYMNTEAFF
TRBJ1-1,TRBV20-1,TRBD1,many,TGCAGTGCTAGGGTCAGGGGGGCTATCACTGAAGCTTTCTTT,CSARVRGAITEAFF
TRBJ2-7,TRBV12-3/TRBV12-4,-,few,TGTGCCAGCAGTTTATACAGTAATGCCTACGAGCAGTACTTC,CASSLYSNAYEQYF
TRBJ1-1,TRBV7-8,-,few,TGTGCCAGCAGCTTAAAGGCAGGGGCCACTGAAGCTTTCTTT,CASSLKAGATEAFF
TRBJ1-5,TRBV30,-,few,TGTGCCTGGAGTGGGTATAATCAGCCCCAGCATTTT,CAWSGYNQPQHF
TRBJ2-2,TRBV14,TRBD1,few,TGTGCCAGCAGCCAAGAAGGGGGGACAGGTATATCCGGGGAGCTGTTTTTT,CASSQEGGTGISGELFF
TRBJ2-6,TRBV7-2,-,many,TGTGCCAGCAGCTTACGGTACTCTGGGGCCAACGTCCTGACTTTC,CASSLRYSGANVLTF
TRBJ2-7,TRBV5-1,-,many,TGCGCCAGCAGCTTGGACAGGGGGGGCTCCTACGAGCAGTACTTC,CASSLDRGGSYEQYF
TRBJ2-2,TRBV9,TRBD1,many,TGTGTCAGCAGCGTAGTCGGGACAGGGAGCACCGGGGAGCTGTTTTTT,CVSSVVGTGSTGELFF
TRBJ2-7,TRBV7-9,-,many,TGTGCCAGCAGCTTCTTTGGGGGGGCCGCCTACGAGCAGTACTTC,CASSFFGGAAYEQYF
TRBJ2-5,TRBV5-1,TRBD2,-,TGCGCCAGCAGCTCCTTATCGGGGGGGCAAGAGACCCAGTACTTC,CASSSLSGGQETQYF
TRBJ1-5,TRBV12-3/TRBV12-4,-,many,TGTGCCAGCGGTAAGGCCGGCAATCAGCCCCAGCATTTT,CASGKAGNQPQHF
TRBJ2-2,TRBV19,TRBD2,many,TGTGCCAGTAGTTTTAGACTAGCGGGAGTGAGCACCGGGGAGCTGTTTTTT,CASSFRLAGVSTGELFF